This TCR beta chain was observed in a study of OX40 agonist ivuxolimab in advanced cancers. Produced via immunoSEQ multiplex PCR; TCRdb's table is partial and in-frame only. Of about 61,000 clones in the sample, 89% were seen once. V was trimmed by 2 bases and J by 0 bases, leaving 23 bases between them. The germline gives CDR1 MNHEY, CDR2 SMNVEV (reference sequence). The CDR3 is made up of 19 amino acids. The TCR originated in an adult with an advanced solid tumor such as melanoma, head and neck, liver or kidney cancer. The V gene is TRBV27, the J gene TRBJ2-7; D is possibly TRBD1 (5 bases). The specimen was CD4+ or CD8+ T cells sorted from blood, collected in a trial of the OX40 agonist ivuxolimab. The CDR3 here is CASSLDPVGHGLPSYEQYF. The CDR3 region has the DNA TGTGCCAGCAGTTTAGACCCCGTCGGACACGGTTTACCCTCCTACGAGCAGTACTTC.